Below, 21 T cell receptor beta chains from the same sample are listed, as sequenced in a study of blood T cell repertoires in COVID-19 (TCRdb year 2020). Library preparation employed the immunoSEQ multiplex PCR assay. TCRdb re-hosts the immuneACCESS table, in-frame sequences only. Its copies lack some clones; in the studies checked, an unresolved V gene accounts for under half of them, and the cause for the rest is not known. This sample holds 210,000 or so clones; 80% were observed only once. Jointly, the top ten make up approximately 4.6% of the sample. The sample consisted of PBMCs or T cells enriched from blood (not recorded which). All receptors come from a young man with acute COVID-19.

The rearrangement uses TRBV7-7 and TRBJ2-5; D is perhaps TRBD2 (5 bases). This CDR3 contains 14 residues. Germline V gene lookup returns CDR1 SSHAT and CDR2 FNYEAQ (reference sequence). V shed 3 bases and J shed 4 bases, with 12 bases lying between them. CDR3 nucleotides: TGTGCCAGCAGCTTGGGTCTGGCGGGAGAGACCCAGTACTTC. It specifies CASSLGLAGETQYF.

The chain links TRBV5-1 to TRBJ2-3; tentative D call: TRBD2 (6 bases). The CDR3 runs 15 residues. CDR1 SGHRS and CDR2 YFSETQ come from the germline V gene. V was trimmed by 1 base and J by 3 bases, leaving 12 bases between them. DNA of the CDR3: TGCGCCAGCAGCTTGCGGGGGATGGGTACAGATACGCAGTATTTT. The encoded protein is CASSLRGMGTDTQYF.

This clone has only a few counts. The same CDR3 also results from other DNA sequences found in this sample. The chain joins TRBV27 to TRBJ1-2; D might be TRBD1 (5 bases). Trimming stripped 3 bases from V and 5 bases from J, with 10 bases between. The germline CDR1 and CDR2 sequences are MNHEY and SMNVEV (reference sequence). The CDR3 has 13 amino acids. CDR3 amino acids: CASSFPGGYGYTF. The CDR3 DNA reads TGTGCCAGCAGTTTTCCCGGGGGTTATGGCTACACCTTC.

The chain is built from TRBV5-1 and TRBJ1-1, with TRBD1 matching over 7 bases. Germline loops: CDR1 SGHRS, CDR2 YFSETQ. This CDR3 contains 15 residues. V was clipped by 0 bases and J by 4 bases; unmatched bases: 6. The chain's CDR3 is CASSLAGGPSTEAFF. The CDR3 DNA reads as TGCGCCAGCAGCTTGGCAGGGGGGCCGAGCACTGAAGCTTTCTTT.

The chain has TRBV6-1 and TRBJ1-1; a possible D gene is TRBD1 (5 bases). The CDR3 loop spans 14 amino acids. Trimming removed 3 bases from V and 7 bases from J, with 15 bases in between. Germline CDR1 MNHNS, CDR2 SASEGT. For the CDR3, the DNA is TGTGCCAGCAGTGAGGAACGGACAATCGGTGAAGCTTTCTTT. It yields the protein CASSEERTIGEAFF.

This clone was detected once. The chain has TRBV12-5 and TRBJ1-1; 9 nucleotides match TRBD1. The germline V gene has CDR1 LGHNT and CDR2 FRNRAP. V dropped 5 bases and J dropped 0; count of bases not matched to a gene: 4. The CDR3 totals 15 residues. CDR3 region: CASGGDRAMNTEAFF. The CDR3 DNA is TGTGCTAGTGGTGGGGACAGGGCAATGAACACTGAAGCTTTCTTT.

This rearrangement joins TRBV5-1 to TRBJ2-7; TRBD1 might be the D (6 bases). Trimming cost V 0 bases and J 5 bases, with 12 bases left between them. This CDR3 contains 14 residues. In germline, CDR1 is SGHRS, CDR2 YFSETQ. The CDR3 loop reads CASSLDRAFDEQYF. CDR3 DNA: TGCGCCAGCAGCTTGGACAGGGCCTTCGACGAGCAGTACTTC. Looking up the rest from reference TRBV5-1 and TRBJ2-7 gives the full variable domain: KAGVTQTPRYLIKTRGQQVTLSCSPISGHRSVSWYQQTPGQGLQFLFEYFSETQRNKGNFPGRFSGRQFSNSRSEMNVSTLELGDSALYLCASSLDRAFDEQYFGPGTRLTVT.

The V gene is TRBV18, the J gene TRBJ2-1; 11 positions agree with TRBD2. V shed 3 bases, J shed 2 bases, and the junction held 0 bases outside the gene matches. The CDR3 runs to 15 residues. CDR1 KGHSH and CDR2 LQKENI come from the germline V gene. The CDR3 sequence is CASSPTSGAYNEQFF. CDR3 coding DNA: TGTGCCAGCTCACCGACTAGCGGGGCCTACAATGAGCAGTTCTTC.

The chain couples TRBV5-1 to TRBJ1-1, with D uncertain. Trimming removed 2 bases at V and 3 bases at J, with 11 bases between. In germline, CDR1 is SGHRS, CDR2 YFSETQ. The CDR3 extends over 14 amino acids. In DNA form, the CDR3 reads TGCGCCAGCAGCTTAGGCCCGGCGGACACTGAAGCTTTCTTT. Amino acid sequence: CASSLGPADTEAFF.

The V gene is TRBV7-9, the J gene TRBJ2-7; 8 nucleotides line up with TRBD1. The J segment lost 3 bases and the V segment lost 5 bases, leaving 3 bases of the junction unmatched. This CDR3 has 13 amino acids. CDR1 and CDR2 (germline): SEHNR, FQNEAQ (reference sequence). The CDR3 is CASSRGQVYEQYF. The CDR3 DNA sequence: TGTGCCAGCAGCAGGGGACAGGTCTACGAGCAGTACTTC.

This sequence joins TRBV2 and TRBJ1-6; TRBD1 aligns across 7 bases. CDR3 length equals 15 residues. CDR1 and CDR2 from the germline V gene are SNHLY and FYNNEI. J lost 5 bases, V lost 2 bases, and 3 bases had no gene match. The CDR3, as DNA: TGTGCCAGCAGTGAACACCAGGGGGATAATTCACCCCTCCACTTT. Protein product: CASSEHQGDNSPLHF.

The genes are TRBV28 and TRBJ1-5; D unclear. The CDR3 is 14 amino acids. Germline V gene lookup returns CDR1 MDHEN and CDR2 SYDVKM. The V end lost 6 bases, the J end lost 2 bases, and 11 bases lay between the germline ends. CDR3 sequence: CASRTRRGNQPQHF. The CDR3 DNA follows: TGTGCCAGCAGGACGCGCCGGGGCAATCAGCCCCAGCATTTT.

V usage is TRBV10-3 and J usage is TRBJ1-3; D is unresolved. Per the germline V gene, CDR1 is ENHRY and CDR2 is SYGVKD. Trimming stripped 2 bases from V and 4 bases from J, with 12 bases between. The CDR3 is made up of 15 amino acids. The CDR3 nucleotides are TGTGCCATCAGTGAGCCGAGGATACGGGGAAACACCATATATTTT. Protein product: CAISEPRIRGNTIYF.

This clone has more than one count but fewer than ten. The chain couples TRBV13 to TRBJ1-6, with D possibly TRBD1 on 5 matching bases. Germline CDR1 is PRHDT and CDR2 is FYEKMQ (reference sequence). With 0 bases removed from V and 9 bases from J, the gap between germline ends came to 9 bases. This CDR3 is 14 amino acids long. The CDR3 DNA sequence: TGTGCCAGCAGCTTAGGCCTGGGGGGTTCACCCCTCCACTTT. Encoded protein: CASSLGLGGSPLHF.

This clone was observed a single time. The rearrangement uses TRBV7-9 and TRBJ1-1; D is unclear. The germline V gene has CDR1 SEHNR and CDR2 FQNEAQ (reference sequence). Trimming removed 0 bases from V and 2 bases from J, with 7 bases in between. The CDR3 spans 14 residues. The chain's CDR3 is CASSLAAGNTEAFF. DNA for the CDR3: TGTGCCAGCAGCTTAGCTGCGGGTAACACTGAAGCTTTCTTT.

This clone was recorded a few times. The chain links TRBV10-2 to TRBJ2-4; D gene unclear. The CDR3 has 12 amino acids. Looked up from germline, CDR1 is WSHSY and CDR2 is SAAADI. Trimming cost V 3 bases and J 4 bases, with 4 bases left between them. This CDR3 reads CASSDPKNIQYF. For the CDR3, the DNA is TGCGCCAGCAGTGACCCGAAAAACATTCAGTACTTC.

V usage is TRBV27 and J usage is TRBJ2-7; D is possibly TRBD1 (6 bases). Per the germline V gene, CDR1 is MNHEY and CDR2 is SMNVEV (reference sequence). V was pared by 6 bases and J by 3 bases, with 12 bases between. The CDR3 has 13 amino acids. CDR3 sequence reads: CASRFGQLYEQYF. The CDR3 DNA is TGTGCCAGCAGATTCGGACAGCTCTACGAGCAGTACTTC.

This clone was detected once. The chain carries TRBV9 and TRBJ2-1; 8 bases agree with TRBD2. The germline V gene encodes CDR1 SGDLS and CDR2 YYNGEE. The CDR3 totals 15 residues. The J segment lost 0 bases and the V segment lost 2 bases, leaving 1 base of the junction unmatched. Written as DNA, the CDR3 is TGTGCCAGCAGCGTCGGGACTAGCTCCTACAATGAGCAGTTCTTC. It specifies CASSVGTSSYNEQFF.

CDR3 DNA: TGTGCCAGCAGTTGCCGGGGGGGACACGACTGTACTAGCACAGATACGCAGTATTTT. It encodes CASSCRGGHDCTSTDTQYF. The chain uses TRBV27 and TRBJ2-3; 8 bases map to TRBD2. The V segment lost 4 bases and the J segment 0 bases; nucleotides outside the gene matches: 15. This CDR3 contains 19 residues. From germline, CDR1 is MNHEY and CDR2 SMNVEV (reference sequence).

V usage is TRBV27 and J usage is TRBJ2-1; TRBD1 matches at 7 bases. The germline V gene encodes CDR1 MNHEY and CDR2 SMNVEV (reference sequence). Trimming removed 2 bases from V and 1 base from J; junction bases left unmatched: 8. The length of the CDR3 is 17 residues. Here the CDR3 reads CASSLRGPGGSYNEQFF. DNA of the CDR3: TGTGCCAGCAGTTTAAGAGGGCCAGGGGGATCCTACAATGAGCAGTTCTTC.

This chain connects TRBV3-1 (or the pseudogene TRBV3-2) to TRBJ1-2; D uncertain. This CDR3 is built from 13 residues. Germline V gene data show CDR1 as LGHDT and CDR2 as YNNKEL (reference sequence). Trimming stripped 4 bases from V and 3 bases from J, with 9 bases between. As DNA, the CDR3 is TGTGCCAGCAGCCCCGCGGACTACTATGGCTACACCTTC. It yields the protein CASSPADYYGYTF.